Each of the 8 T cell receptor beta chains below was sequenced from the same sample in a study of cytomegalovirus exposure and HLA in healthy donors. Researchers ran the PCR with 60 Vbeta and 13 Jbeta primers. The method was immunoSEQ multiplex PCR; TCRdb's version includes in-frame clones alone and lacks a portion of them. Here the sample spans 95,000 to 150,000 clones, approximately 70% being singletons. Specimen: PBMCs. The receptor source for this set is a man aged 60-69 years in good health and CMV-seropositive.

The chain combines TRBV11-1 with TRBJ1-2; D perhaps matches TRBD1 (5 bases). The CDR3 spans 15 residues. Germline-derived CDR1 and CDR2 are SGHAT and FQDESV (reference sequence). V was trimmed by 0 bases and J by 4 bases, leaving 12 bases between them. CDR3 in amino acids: CASSLAAKQAYGYTF. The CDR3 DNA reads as TGTGCCAGCAGCTTAGCCGCCAAACAGGCCTATGGCTACACCTTC.

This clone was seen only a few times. This CDR3 is CAWSADRFYGYTF. CDR3 in DNA: TGTGCCTGGAGTGCTGACAGATTCTATGGCTACACCTTC. The rearrangement links TRBV30 to TRBJ1-2, with a tentative D call TRBD1 (5 bases). V dropped 1 base and J dropped 4 bases, with 10 bases sitting between them. The CDR3 is 13 residues long. In germline, CDR1 is GTSNPN, CDR2 SVGIG (reference sequence).

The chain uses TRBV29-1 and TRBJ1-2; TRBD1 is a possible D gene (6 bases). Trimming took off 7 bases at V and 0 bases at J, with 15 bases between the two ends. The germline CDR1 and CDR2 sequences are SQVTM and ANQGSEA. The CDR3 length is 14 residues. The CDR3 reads CSADRDTTNYGYTF. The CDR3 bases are TGCAGCGCAGACCGGGACACCACTAACTATGGCTACACCTTC.

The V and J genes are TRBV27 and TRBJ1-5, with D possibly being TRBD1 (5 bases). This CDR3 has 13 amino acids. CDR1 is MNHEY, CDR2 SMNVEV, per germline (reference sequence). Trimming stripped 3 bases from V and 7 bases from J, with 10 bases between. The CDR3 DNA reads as TGTGCCAGCAGTTTCAGGGAAGGACAGCCCCAGCATTTT. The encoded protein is CASSFREGQPQHF.

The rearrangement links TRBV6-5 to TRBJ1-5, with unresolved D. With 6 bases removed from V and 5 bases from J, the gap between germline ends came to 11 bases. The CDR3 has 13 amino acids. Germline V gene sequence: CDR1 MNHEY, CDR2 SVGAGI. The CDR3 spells CASRPDTYQPQHF. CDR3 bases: TGTGCCAGCAGACCTGACACTTATCAGCCCCAGCATTTT.

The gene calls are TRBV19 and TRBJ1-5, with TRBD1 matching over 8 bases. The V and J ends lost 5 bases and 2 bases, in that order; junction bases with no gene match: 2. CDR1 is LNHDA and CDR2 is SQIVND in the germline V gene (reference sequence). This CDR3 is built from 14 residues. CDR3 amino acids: CASSQGAGNQPQHF. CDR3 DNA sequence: TGTGCCAGTAGTCAGGGGGCAGGCAATCAGCCCCAGCATTTT.

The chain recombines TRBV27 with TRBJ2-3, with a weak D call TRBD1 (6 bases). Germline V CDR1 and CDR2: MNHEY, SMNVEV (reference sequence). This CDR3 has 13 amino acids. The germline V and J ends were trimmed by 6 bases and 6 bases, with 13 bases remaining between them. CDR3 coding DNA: TGTGCCAGCAGGCCACAGGGTTGGGATACGCAGTATTTT. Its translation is CASRPQGWDTQYF.

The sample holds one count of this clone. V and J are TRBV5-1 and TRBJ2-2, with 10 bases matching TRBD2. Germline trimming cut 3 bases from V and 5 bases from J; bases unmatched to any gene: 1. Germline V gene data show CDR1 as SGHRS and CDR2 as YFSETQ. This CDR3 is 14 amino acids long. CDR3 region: CASSSSGGTGELFF. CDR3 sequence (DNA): TGCGCCAGCAGCTCTAGCGGGGGTACCGGGGAGCTGTTTTTT.